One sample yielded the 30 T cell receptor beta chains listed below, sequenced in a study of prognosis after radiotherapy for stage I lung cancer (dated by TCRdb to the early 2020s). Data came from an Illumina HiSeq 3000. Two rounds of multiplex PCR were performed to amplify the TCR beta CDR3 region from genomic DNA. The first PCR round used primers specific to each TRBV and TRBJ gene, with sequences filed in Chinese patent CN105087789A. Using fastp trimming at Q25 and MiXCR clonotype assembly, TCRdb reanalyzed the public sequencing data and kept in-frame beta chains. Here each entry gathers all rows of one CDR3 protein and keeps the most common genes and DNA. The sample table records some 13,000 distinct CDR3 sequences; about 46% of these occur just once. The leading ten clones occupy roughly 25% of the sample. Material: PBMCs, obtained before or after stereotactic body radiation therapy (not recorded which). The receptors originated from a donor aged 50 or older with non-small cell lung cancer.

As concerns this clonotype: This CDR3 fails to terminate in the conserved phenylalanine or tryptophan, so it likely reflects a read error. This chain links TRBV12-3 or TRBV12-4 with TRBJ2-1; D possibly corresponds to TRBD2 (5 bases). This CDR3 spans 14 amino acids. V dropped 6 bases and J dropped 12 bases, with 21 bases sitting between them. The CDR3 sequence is CASRPGDGVRRQFL. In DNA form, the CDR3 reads TGTGCCAGCAGGCCAGGAGACGGGGTAAGGCGGCAGTTCCTC.

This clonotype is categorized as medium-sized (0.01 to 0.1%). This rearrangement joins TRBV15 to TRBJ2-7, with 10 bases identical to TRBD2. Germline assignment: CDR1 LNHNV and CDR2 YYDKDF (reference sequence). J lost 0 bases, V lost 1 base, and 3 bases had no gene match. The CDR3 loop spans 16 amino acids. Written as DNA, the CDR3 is TGTGCCACCAGCAGAGGAAGCGGGAGGGCCTCCTACGAGCAGTACTTC. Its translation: CATSRGSGRASYEQYF.

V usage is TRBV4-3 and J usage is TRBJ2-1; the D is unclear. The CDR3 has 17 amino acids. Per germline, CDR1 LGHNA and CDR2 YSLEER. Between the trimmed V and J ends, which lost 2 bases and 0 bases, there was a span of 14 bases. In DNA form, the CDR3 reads TGCGCCAGCAGCCAACATCCCACTATCGTCTCCTACAATGAGCAGTTCTTC. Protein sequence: CASSQHPTIVSYNEQFF.

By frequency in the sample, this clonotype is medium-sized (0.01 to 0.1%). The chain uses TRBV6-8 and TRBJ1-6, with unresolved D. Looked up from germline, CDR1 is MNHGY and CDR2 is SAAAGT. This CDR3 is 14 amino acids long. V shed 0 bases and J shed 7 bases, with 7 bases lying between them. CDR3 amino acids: CASSYSRANSPLHF. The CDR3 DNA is TGTGCCAGCAGTTACTCACGTGCCAATTCACCCCTCCACTTT.

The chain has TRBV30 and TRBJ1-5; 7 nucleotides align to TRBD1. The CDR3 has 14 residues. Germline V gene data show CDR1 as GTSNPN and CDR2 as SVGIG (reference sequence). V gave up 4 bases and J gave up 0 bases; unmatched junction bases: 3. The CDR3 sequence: CAWTGTDSNQPQHF. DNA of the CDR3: TGTGCCTGGACCGGGACAGATAGCAATCAGCCCCAGCATTTT.

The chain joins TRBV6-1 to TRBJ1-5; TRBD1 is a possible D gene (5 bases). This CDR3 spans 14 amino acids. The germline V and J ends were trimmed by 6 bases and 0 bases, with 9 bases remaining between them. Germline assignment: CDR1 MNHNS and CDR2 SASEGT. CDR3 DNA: TGTGCCAGCAGCCACGGGGGTAGCAATCAGCCCCAGCATTTT. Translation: CASSHGGSNQPQHF.

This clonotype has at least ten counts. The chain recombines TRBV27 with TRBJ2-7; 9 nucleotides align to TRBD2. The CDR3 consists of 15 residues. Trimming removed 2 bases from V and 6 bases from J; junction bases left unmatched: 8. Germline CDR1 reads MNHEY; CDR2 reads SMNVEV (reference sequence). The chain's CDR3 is CASSLIAGAICEQYF. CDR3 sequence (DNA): TGTGCCAGCAGTTTAATAGCGGGAGCAATCTGCGAGCAGTACTTC.

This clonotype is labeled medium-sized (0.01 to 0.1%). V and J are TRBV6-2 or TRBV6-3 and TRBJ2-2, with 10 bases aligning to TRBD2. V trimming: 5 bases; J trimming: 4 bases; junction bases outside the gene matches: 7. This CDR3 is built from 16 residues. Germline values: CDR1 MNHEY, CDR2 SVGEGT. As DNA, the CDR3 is TGTGCCAGCAGTAGGAGCGGGAGGGCCTCCACCGGGGAGCTGTTTTTT. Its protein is CASSRSGRASTGELFF.

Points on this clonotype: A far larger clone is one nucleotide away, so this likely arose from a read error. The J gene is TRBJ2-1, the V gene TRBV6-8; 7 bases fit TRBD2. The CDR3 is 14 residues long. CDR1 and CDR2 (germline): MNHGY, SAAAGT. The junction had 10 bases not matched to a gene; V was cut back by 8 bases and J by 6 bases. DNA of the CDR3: TGTGCCAGCTGCACGAGGCGGGAGATCAATGAGCAGTTCTTC. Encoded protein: CASCTRREINEQFF.

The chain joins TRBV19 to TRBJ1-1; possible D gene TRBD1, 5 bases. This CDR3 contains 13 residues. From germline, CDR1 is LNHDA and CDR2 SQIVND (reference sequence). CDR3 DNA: TGTGCAACCAAGGAAGGGGTGAACACTGAAGCTTTCTTT. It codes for CATKEGVNTEAFF.

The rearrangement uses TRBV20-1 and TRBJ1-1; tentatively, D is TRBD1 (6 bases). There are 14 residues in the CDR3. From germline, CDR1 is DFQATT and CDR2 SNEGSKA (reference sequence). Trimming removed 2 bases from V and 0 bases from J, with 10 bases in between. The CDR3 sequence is CSARRGAMNTEAFF. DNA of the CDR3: TGCAGTGCTAGAAGGGGGGCCATGAACACTGAAGCTTTCTTT.

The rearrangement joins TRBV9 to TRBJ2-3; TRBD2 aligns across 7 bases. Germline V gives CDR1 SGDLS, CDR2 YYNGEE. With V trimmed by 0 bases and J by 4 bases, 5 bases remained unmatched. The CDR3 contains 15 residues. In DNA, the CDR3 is TGTGCCAGCAGCGTAGTGGGAGGGTTCGCAGATACGCAGTATTTT. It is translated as CASSVVGGFADTQYF.

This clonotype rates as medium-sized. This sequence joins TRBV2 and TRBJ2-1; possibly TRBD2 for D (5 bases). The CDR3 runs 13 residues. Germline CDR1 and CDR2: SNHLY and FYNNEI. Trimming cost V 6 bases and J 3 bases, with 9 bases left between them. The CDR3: CASREGFYNEQFF. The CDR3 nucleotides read TGTGCCAGCAGAGAGGGATTCTACAATGAGCAGTTCTTC.

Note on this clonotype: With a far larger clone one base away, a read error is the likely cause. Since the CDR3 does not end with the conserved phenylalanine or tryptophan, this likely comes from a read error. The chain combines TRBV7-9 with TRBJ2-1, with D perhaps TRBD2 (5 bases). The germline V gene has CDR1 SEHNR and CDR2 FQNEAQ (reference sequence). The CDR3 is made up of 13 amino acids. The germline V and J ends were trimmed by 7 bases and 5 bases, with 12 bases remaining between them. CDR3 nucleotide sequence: TGTGCCAGCACTCCCGGGGTGAACAATGAGCAGTTCCTC. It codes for CASTPGVNNEQFL.

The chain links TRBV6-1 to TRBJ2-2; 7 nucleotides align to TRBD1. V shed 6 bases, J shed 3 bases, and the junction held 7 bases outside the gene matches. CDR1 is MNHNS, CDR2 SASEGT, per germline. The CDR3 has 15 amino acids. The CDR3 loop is CASRPGTVDTGELFF. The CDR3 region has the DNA TGTGCCAGCAGACCCGGGACAGTCGACACCGGGGAGCTGTTTTTT.

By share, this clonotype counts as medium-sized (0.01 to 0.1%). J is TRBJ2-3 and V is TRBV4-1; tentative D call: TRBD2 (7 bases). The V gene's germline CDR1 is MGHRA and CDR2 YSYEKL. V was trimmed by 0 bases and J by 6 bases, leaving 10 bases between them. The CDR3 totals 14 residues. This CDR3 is CASSQERGGDTQYF. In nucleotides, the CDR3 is TGCGCCAGCAGCCAAGAAAGGGGGGGCGATACGCAGTATTTT.

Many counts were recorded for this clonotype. The CDR3 region has the DNA TGTGCCAGCAGCCCAGGCCTGGGGAGAAGGGATTTCTTT. Its translation is CASSPGLGRRDFF. The chain is built from TRBV5-6 and TRBJ1-1, with no clear D. The CDR3 spans 13 residues. The germline V gene has CDR1 SGHDT and CDR2 YYEEEE. Trimming stripped 4 bases from V and 13 bases from J, with 20 bases between.

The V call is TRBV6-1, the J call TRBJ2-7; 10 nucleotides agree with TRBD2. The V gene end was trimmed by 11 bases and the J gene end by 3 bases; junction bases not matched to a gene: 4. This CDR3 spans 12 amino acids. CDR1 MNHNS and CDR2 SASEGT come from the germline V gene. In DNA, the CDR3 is TGTGCCGGGTGGACTAGCGGCTACGAGCAGTACTTC. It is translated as CAGWTSGYEQYF.

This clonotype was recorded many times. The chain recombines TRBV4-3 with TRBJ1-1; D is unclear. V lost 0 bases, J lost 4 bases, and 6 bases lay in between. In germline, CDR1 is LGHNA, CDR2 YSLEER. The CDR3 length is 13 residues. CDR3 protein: CASSQDHSTEAFF. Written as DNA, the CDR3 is TGCGCCAGCAGCCAAGATCACAGCACTGAAGCTTTCTTT.

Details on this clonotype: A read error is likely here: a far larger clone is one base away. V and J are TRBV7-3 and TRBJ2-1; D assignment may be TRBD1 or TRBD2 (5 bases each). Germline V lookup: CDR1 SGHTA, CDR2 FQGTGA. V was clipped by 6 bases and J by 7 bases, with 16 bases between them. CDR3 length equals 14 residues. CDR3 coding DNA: TGTGCCAGCAGATTTTATCTAGAGGGGAATGAGCAGTTCTTC. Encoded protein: CASRFYLEGNEQFF.

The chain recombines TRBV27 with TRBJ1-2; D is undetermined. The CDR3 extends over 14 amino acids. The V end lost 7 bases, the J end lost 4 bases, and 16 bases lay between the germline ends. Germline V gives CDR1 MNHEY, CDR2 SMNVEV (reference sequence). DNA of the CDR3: TGTGCCAGCACTCACCCTACAGTAGGCTATGGCTACACCTTC. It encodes CASTHPTVGYGYTF.

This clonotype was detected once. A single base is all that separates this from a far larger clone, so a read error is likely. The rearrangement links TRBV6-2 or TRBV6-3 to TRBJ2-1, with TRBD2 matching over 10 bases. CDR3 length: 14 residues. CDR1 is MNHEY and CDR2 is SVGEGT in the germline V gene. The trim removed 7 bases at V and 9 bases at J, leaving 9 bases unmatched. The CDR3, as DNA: TGTGCCAGCACCGTGGGACTAGCGAGAGTTGAGCAGTTCTTC. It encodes CASTVGLARVEQFF.

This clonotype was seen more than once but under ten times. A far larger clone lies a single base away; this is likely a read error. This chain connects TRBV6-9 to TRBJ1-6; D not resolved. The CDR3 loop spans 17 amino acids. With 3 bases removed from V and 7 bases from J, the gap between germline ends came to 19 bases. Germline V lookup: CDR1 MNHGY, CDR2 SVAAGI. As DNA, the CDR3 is TGTGCCAGCAGTTACCCGGGAGGGTCTTCCTCCAATTCACCCCTCCACTTT. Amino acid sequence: CASSYPGGSSSNSPLHF.

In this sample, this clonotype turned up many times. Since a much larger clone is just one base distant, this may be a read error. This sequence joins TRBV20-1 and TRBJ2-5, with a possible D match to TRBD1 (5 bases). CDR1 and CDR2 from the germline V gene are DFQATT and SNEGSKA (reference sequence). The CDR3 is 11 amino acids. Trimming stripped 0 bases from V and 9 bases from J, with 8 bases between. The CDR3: CSARDIQAQYF. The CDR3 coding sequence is TGCAGTGCTAGAGATATACAGGCCCAGTACTTC.

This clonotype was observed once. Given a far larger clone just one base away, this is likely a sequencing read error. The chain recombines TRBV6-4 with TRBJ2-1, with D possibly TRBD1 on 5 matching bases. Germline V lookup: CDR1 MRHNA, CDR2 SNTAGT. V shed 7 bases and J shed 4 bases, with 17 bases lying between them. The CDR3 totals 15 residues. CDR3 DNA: TGTGCCAGCACTCTAGGGGCGAGAGCATACAATGAGCAGTTCTTC. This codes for CASTLGARAYNEQFF.

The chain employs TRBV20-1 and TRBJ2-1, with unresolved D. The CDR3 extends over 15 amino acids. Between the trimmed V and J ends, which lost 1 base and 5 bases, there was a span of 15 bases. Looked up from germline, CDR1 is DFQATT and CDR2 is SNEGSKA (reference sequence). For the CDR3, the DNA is TGCAGTGCTAGAGGAGTTTGGGGATACAACAATGAGCAGTTCTTC. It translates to CSARGVWGYNNEQFF.

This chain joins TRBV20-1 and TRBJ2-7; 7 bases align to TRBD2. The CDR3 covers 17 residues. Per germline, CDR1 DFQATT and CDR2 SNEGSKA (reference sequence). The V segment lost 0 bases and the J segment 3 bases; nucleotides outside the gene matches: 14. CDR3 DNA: TGCAGTGCTAGAGATTCGGAAGTGGGAGGGCTCGGCTACGAGCAGTACTTC. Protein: CSARDSEVGGLGYEQYF.

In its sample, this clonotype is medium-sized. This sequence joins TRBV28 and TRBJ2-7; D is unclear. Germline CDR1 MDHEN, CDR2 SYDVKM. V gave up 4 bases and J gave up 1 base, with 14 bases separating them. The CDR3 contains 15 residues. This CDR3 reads CASSSLWAASYEQYF. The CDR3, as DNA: TGTGCCAGCAGTTCACTTTGGGCTGCTTCCTACGAGCAGTACTTC.

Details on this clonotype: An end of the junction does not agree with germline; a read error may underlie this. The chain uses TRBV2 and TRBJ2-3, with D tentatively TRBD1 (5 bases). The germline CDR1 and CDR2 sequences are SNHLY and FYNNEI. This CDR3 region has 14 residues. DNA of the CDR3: TGTGCCAGCAGCCAACAGGTACGCACAGATACGCTGTATTTT. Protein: CASSQQVRTDTLYF.

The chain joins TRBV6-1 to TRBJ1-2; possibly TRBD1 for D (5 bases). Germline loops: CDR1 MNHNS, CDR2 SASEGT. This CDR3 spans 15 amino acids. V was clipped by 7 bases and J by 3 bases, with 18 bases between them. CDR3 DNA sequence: TGTGCCAGCAAACACCGCCTAGAAGGGGACTATGGCTACACCTTC. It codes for CASKHRLEGDYGYTF.